This paragraph reports one T cell receptor (beta chain). Antigen unknown. The data were taken from a study of cytomegalovirus exposure and HLA in healthy donors. Study-level findings and limits: In an earlier analysis, in fewer than 700 donors, most V segments appeared productive either ~90% or ~30% of the time. The classifier was said to identify cytomegalovirus status with high specificity and sensitivity. Rarity held for most TCR sequences, but there were some public TCRs that occurred in many donors.

A multiplex PCR was run with 60 Vbeta primers and 13 Jbeta primers. Assay used: immunoSEQ multiplex PCR; TCRdb lists only in-frame clones, some missing. The sample has over 150,000 clones; over 65% are singletons. Trimming stripped 7 bases from V and 0 bases from J, with 19 bases between. This CDR3 contains 17 residues. Germline V gives CDR1 MNHEY, CDR2 SMNVEV (reference sequence). What was sequenced was PBMCs. The TCR comes from a woman aged 55-70 years in good health and CMV-seropositive. This chain links TRBV27 with TRBJ2-1, with TRBD2 as a possible D gene (6 bases). DNA of the CDR3: TGTGCCAGCACCATTCGCGGAGGGCAGAGCTCCTACAATGAGCAGTTCTTC. Protein sequence: CASTIRGGQSSYNEQFF.